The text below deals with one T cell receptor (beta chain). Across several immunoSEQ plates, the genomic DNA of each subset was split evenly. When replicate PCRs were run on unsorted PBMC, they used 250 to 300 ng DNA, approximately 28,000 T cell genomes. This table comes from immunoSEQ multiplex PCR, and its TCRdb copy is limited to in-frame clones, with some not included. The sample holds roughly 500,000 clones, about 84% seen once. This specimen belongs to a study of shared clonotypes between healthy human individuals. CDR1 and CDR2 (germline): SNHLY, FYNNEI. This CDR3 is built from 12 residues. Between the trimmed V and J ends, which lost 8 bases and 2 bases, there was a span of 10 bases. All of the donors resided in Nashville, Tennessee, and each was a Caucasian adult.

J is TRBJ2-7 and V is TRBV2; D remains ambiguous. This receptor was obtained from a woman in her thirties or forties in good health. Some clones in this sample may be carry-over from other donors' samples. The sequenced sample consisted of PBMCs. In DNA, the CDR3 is TGTGCCAGCTCGATAGGGACCTACGAGCAGTACTTC. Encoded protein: CASSIGTYEQYF. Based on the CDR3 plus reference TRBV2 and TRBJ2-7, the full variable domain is EPEVTQTPSHQVTQMGQEVILRCVPISNHLYFYWYRQILGQKVEFLVSFYNNEISEKSEIFDDQFSVERPDGSNFTLKIRSTKLEDSAMYFCASSIGTYEQYFGPGTRLTVT.